The 30 T cell receptor beta chains reported below all come from one sample, sequenced in a study of CD8 T cells in ankylosing spondylitis. Whole-study results and caveats: What seemed typical of ankylosing spondylitis blood was a TCR beta motif built from roughly 8 highly homologous variants.

One entry per CDR3 protein, called by TCRdb with MiXCR from the 5' RACE reads. The sample shows about 540,000 distinct CDR3 sequences, about 13% of them seen only once. No antigen has been identified for these receptors. Sequenced sample: blood, either unsorted or a sorted T cell fraction (not recorded which). These receptors were collected from a male donor with ankylosing spondylitis.

This clonotype was seen a few times. The V gene is TRBV7-9, the J gene TRBJ2-5; TRBD2 agrees at 7 bases. Trimming at V came to 4 bases and at J to 1 base, leaving 6 bases not matched to a gene. Germline V gene data show CDR1 as SEHNR and CDR2 as FQNEAQ (reference sequence). The length of the CDR3 is 15 residues. CDR3 nucleotide sequence: TGTGCCAGCAGCTCTGCTAGCGGAGCCCAAGAGACCCAGTACTTC. Protein product: CASSSASGAQETQYF.

The J gene is TRBJ2-1, the V gene TRBV24-1, with TRBD1 matching over 10 bases. Germline values: CDR1 KGHDR, CDR2 SFDVKD. The CDR3 covers 15 residues. V lost 5 bases to trimming and J lost 7 bases; unmatched junction nucleotides: 7. CDR3: CATSGDRGRGNEQFF. CDR3 coding DNA: TGTGCCACCAGTGGAGACAGGGGGCGCGGGAATGAGCAGTTCTTC.

This clonotype has a handful of counts. The V call is TRBV12-3 or TRBV12-4, the J call TRBJ1-5; a possible D gene is TRBD1 (5 bases). The length of the CDR3 is 15 residues. V lost 5 bases to trimming and J lost 2 bases, with 13 bases between them. CDR3 sequence: CASSLSGTGNQPQHF. CDR3 DNA sequence: TGTGCCAGCAGTCTATCGGGGACGGGCAATCAGCCCCAGCATTTT.

This chain joins TRBV20-1 and TRBJ2-3, with 14 bases aligning to TRBD2. CDR1 and CDR2 from the germline V gene are DFQATT and SNEGSKA (reference sequence). The CDR3 is 16 amino acids. After removal of 3 bases from V and 5 bases from J, the junction contained 7 bases not matched to a gene. The CDR3 DNA reads TGCAGTGCTAGGGCGACTAGCGGGAGGGCCGGAGATACGCAGTATTTT. This translates into CSARATSGRAGDTQYF.

This clonotype was seen a handful of times. The CDR3 loop is CASREGSGANVLTF. The CDR3 region has the DNA TGTGCCAGCAGGGAGGGCTCTGGGGCCAACGTCCTGACTTTC. The chain employs TRBV2 and TRBJ2-6, with D possibly TRBD2 on 6 matching bases. This CDR3 is built from 14 residues. Per the germline V gene, CDR1 is SNHLY and CDR2 is FYNNEI. The V end was cut by 6 bases, the J end by 0 bases, with 6 bases between.

This clonotype was seen only a few times. The genes are TRBV28 and TRBJ2-1; TRBD2 matches 7 bases. The CDR3 is 15 residues long. After removal of 2 bases from V and 7 bases from J, the junction contained 8 bases not matched to a gene. CDR1 is MDHEN and CDR2 is SYDVKM in the germline V gene. The CDR3 DNA reads TGTGCCAGCAGTTTACCGGGCGGGAGCAGTAATGAGCAGTTCTTC. As protein: CASSLPGGSSNEQFF.

In this sample, this clonotype turned up many times. The V gene is TRBV27, the J gene TRBJ2-3; D might be TRBD2 (5 bases). Germline V lookup: CDR1 MNHEY, CDR2 SMNVEV (reference sequence). The CDR3 length is 18 residues. V shed 4 bases and J shed 0 bases, with 20 bases lying between them. The CDR3, as DNA: TGTGCCAGCAGTTCAGCCGGGATCAGATTACCTAGCACAGATACGCAGTATTTT. Amino acid sequence: CASSSAGIRLPSTDTQYF.

The CDR3: CASSLAGQGSYNSPLHF. In DNA, the CDR3 is TGTGCCAGCAGCTTAGCCGGACAGGGATCCTATAATTCACCCCTCCACTTT. The chain recombines TRBV7-2 with TRBJ1-6; 8 bases align to TRBD1. CDR1 and CDR2 (germline): SGHTA, FQGNSA. This CDR3 comprises 17 residues. V lost 0 bases and J lost 1; bases outside the gene matches: 2.

The chain carries TRBV13 and TRBJ2-1, with TRBD2 matching over 15 bases. V gave up 3 bases and J gave up 8 bases; unmatched junction bases: 5. The CDR3 sequence is 16 residues long. From germline, CDR1 is PRHDT and CDR2 FYEKMQ (reference sequence). In nucleotides, the CDR3 is TGTGCCAGCAGCTTCAGGACTAGCGGGAGGGTCGATGAGCAGTTCTTC. It codes for CASSFRTSGRVDEQFF.

The V call is TRBV13, the J call TRBJ2-3; a possible D gene is TRBD2 (5 bases). Deletions cut 0 bases from V and 4 bases from J, with 14 bases between. The CDR3 extends over 16 amino acids. CDR1 is PRHDT, CDR2 FYEKMQ, per germline (reference sequence). CDR3 nucleotide sequence: TGTGCCAGCAGCTTAGGCCAAATGGGGAGTGCAGATACGCAGTATTTT. Amino acid sequence: CASSLGQMGSADTQYF.

In its sample, this clonotype was seen a few times. The chain has TRBV12-3 or TRBV12-4 and TRBJ2-5; TRBD2 matches 7 bases. Losses at the gene ends were 2 bases for V and 5 bases for J; bases not matched to a gene: 8. The CDR3 contains 15 residues. CDR3 in DNA: TGTGCCAGCAGTTTATCGGCGGGAGTCGGGGAGACCCAGTACTTC. Translating gives CASSLSAGVGETQYF.

The CDR3 loop is CASSPLTGSTSTDTQYF. CDR3 DNA sequence: TGTGCCAGCAGTCCCTTGACAGGGTCAACATCAACAGATACGCAGTATTTT. The chain is built from TRBV12-3 or TRBV12-4 and TRBJ2-3, with 7 bases lining up with TRBD1. The CDR3 runs to 17 residues. Trimming at V came to 5 bases and at J to 3 bases, leaving 14 bases not matched to a gene.

The chain has TRBV9 and TRBJ2-1; D could derive from TRBD1 or TRBD2 (5 bases each). The CDR3 spans 15 residues. With 4 bases removed from V and 8 bases from J, the gap between germline ends came to 19 bases. Germline values: CDR1 SGDLS, CDR2 YYNGEE. CDR3 amino acids: CASSPGARPRDEQFF. For the CDR3, the DNA is TGTGCCAGCAGCCCCGGGGCTAGACCTAGGGATGAGCAGTTCTTC.

This clonotype was picked up a small number of times. The chain joins TRBV19 to TRBJ2-2; no firm D call. The CDR3 totals 14 residues. Germline V CDR1 and CDR2: LNHDA, SQIVND (reference sequence). Trimming took 3 bases from V and 1 from J, leaving 6 bases between them. The CDR3 bases are TGTGCCAGTAGTATGAGAGGGAACACCGGGGAGCTGTTTTTT. This gives the protein CASSMRGNTGELFF.

This clonotype was detected a few times. The V call is TRBV4-1, the J call TRBJ1-4; D unclear. The length of the CDR3 is 15 residues. Germline CDR1 reads MGHRA; CDR2 reads YSYEKL. V was trimmed by 0 bases and J by 1 base, leaving 6 bases between them. CDR3 sequence reads: CASSQDGLTNEKLFF. CDR3 in DNA: TGCGCCAGCAGCCAAGACGGCTTAACTAATGAAAAACTGTTTTTT.

V usage is TRBV27 and J usage is TRBJ1-5; tentatively, D is TRBD1 (5 bases). Trimming pared 2 bases from V and 6 bases from J, leaving 8 bases between. The V gene's germline CDR1 is MNHEY and CDR2 SMNVEV (reference sequence). This CDR3 is built from 13 residues. In DNA form, the CDR3 reads TGTGCCAGCAGTTTACAGGGAACTCAGCCCCAGCATTTT. Protein sequence: CASSLQGTQPQHF.

The chain recombines TRBV3-1 with TRBJ2-5, with 10 bases fitting TRBD2. V lost 5 bases to trimming and J lost 2 bases; unmatched junction nucleotides: 8. CDR3 length equals 16 residues. Germline CDR1 and CDR2: LGHDT and YNNKEL (reference sequence). This chain's CDR3 is CASSKGTSAIQETQYF. The CDR3 DNA reads TGTGCCAGCAGCAAAGGGACTAGCGCGATACAAGAGACCCAGTACTTC.

With respect to this clonotype: A far larger clone is just one base off, so this is likely a read error. The rearrangement links TRBV7-2 to TRBJ2-1; D gene unclear. Germline V gene data show CDR1 as SGHTA and CDR2 as FQGNSA. The CDR3 length is 15 residues. The V gene lost 4 bases and the J gene lost 0 bases, with 10 bases spanning the gap. The CDR3 DNA follows: TGTGCCAGCAGCTCCCTTTGCGGCTCCTACAATGAGCAGTTCTTC. It codes for CASSSLCGSYNEQFF.

The J gene is TRBJ2-7, the V gene TRBV20-1; the D gene is possibly TRBD2 (6 bases). The CDR3 loop spans 15 amino acids. Germline CDR1 DFQATT, CDR2 SNEGSKA (reference sequence). The V gene lost 7 bases and the J gene lost 3 bases, with 22 bases spanning the gap. The CDR3 sequence is CSGLSGQGAHYEQYF. The CDR3 coding sequence is TGCAGTGGGCTTAGCGGCCAGGGAGCACACTACGAGCAGTACTTC.

This clonotype was recorded a few times. V and J are TRBV20-1 and TRBJ2-1; 13 bases fit TRBD2. This CDR3 comprises 15 residues. V was pared by 4 bases and J by 6 bases, with 6 bases of the junction left unmatched. The germline gives CDR1 DFQATT, CDR2 SNEGSKA (reference sequence). CDR3 sequence reads: CSATGLAGFFNEQFF. CDR3 DNA: TGCAGTGCTACGGGACTAGCGGGATTTTTCAATGAGCAGTTCTTC.

This clonotype was counted between two and nine times. This chain joins TRBV27 and TRBJ1-1; D perhaps matches TRBD1 (6 bases). From germline, CDR1 is MNHEY and CDR2 SMNVEV (reference sequence). This CDR3 has 14 residues. The V and J ends lost 6 bases and 0 bases respectively, with 11 bases between them. In DNA form, the CDR3 reads TGTGCCAGCAGAAGACAGGAGCTGAACACTGAAGCTTTCTTT. It yields the protein CASRRQELNTEAFF.

The V gene is TRBV19, the J gene TRBJ2-3; no reliable D call. There are 17 residues in the CDR3. Trimming stripped 2 bases from V and 3 bases from J, with 18 bases between. In germline, CDR1 is LNHDA, CDR2 SQIVND (reference sequence). The CDR3 sequence is CASSILTGPIRTDTQYF. CDR3 DNA: TGTGCCAGTAGTATATTGACTGGCCCAATAAGGACAGATACGCAGTATTTT.

The rearrangement links TRBV27 to TRBJ2-5; 11 bases agree with TRBD1. The trim removed 5 bases at V and 2 bases at J, leaving 10 bases unmatched. Germline CDR1 reads MNHEY; CDR2 reads SMNVEV (reference sequence). This CDR3 has 17 residues. CDR3 in amino acids: CASSATGQGAGQETQYF. CDR3 in DNA: TGTGCCAGCAGTGCTACCGGACAGGGGGCAGGGCAAGAGACCCAGTACTTC.

The chain combines TRBV30 with TRBJ1-1, with a possible D match to TRBD1 (5 bases). CDR3 length: 12 residues. The V gene lost 5 bases and the J gene lost 4 bases, with 11 bases spanning the gap. Per germline, CDR1 GTSNPN and CDR2 SVGIG (reference sequence). The CDR3 sequence is CAWGHKGTEAFF. For the CDR3, the DNA is TGTGCCTGGGGACATAAAGGCACTGAAGCTTTCTTT.

The V call is TRBV3-1, the J call TRBJ1-1; 7 nucleotides match TRBD1. Germline assignment: CDR1 LGHDT and CDR2 YNNKEL (reference sequence). Trimming cost V 4 bases and J 0 bases; bases outside gene matches: 8. CDR3 size: 16 residues. CDR3 sequence: CASSPINRGVNTEAFF. The CDR3 DNA follows: TGTGCCAGCAGCCCCATAAACAGGGGAGTGAACACTGAAGCTTTCTTT.

The sample holds a few counts of this clonotype. V is TRBV5-1 and J is TRBJ2-1, with D unresolved. Germline CDR1 is SGHRS and CDR2 is YFSETQ. V lost 0 bases, J lost 6 bases, and 7 bases lay in between. The CDR3 runs 13 residues. CDR3 sequence: CASSLAPVNEQFF. The DNA of the CDR3 is TGCGCCAGCAGCTTGGCACCCGTCAATGAGCAGTTCTTC.

The table lists this clonotype with a few counts. The chain carries TRBV4-1 and TRBJ2-1; TRBD2 agrees at 7 bases. This CDR3 spans 16 amino acids. Germline V gene lookup returns CDR1 MGHRA and CDR2 YSYEKL. V shed 3 bases, J shed 0 bases, and the junction held 5 bases outside the gene matches. The CDR3 spells CASSHIAGSSYNEQFF. DNA for the CDR3: TGCGCCAGCAGCCACATAGCGGGTAGCTCCTACAATGAGCAGTTCTTC.

The sample holds many counts of this clonotype. This CDR3 reads CASSRRQGAADTQYF. The CDR3 DNA reads as TGTGCCAGCAGCCGACGACAGGGGGCCGCAGATACGCAGTATTTT. The chain links TRBV12-3 or TRBV12-4 to TRBJ2-3; 10 bases are a match to TRBD1. The CDR3 covers 15 residues. Unmatched junction bases numbered 7, after V lost 6 bases and J lost 4 bases.

CDR3 DNA sequence: TGTGCCAGCAGTTACGCCCCTATGGCGAGGGAGAGGTACGAGCAGTACTTC. Translated: CASSYAPMARERYEQYF. The V call is TRBV6-5, the J call TRBJ2-7; possibly TRBD2 for D (5 bases). From germline, CDR1 is MNHEY and CDR2 SVGAGI. V gave up 2 bases and J gave up 4 bases, with 21 bases separating them. This CDR3 region has 17 residues.

This clonotype was seen many times. The V gene is TRBV7-9, the J gene TRBJ2-3; TRBD2 agrees at 10 bases. Germline lookup yields CDR1 SEHNR and CDR2 FQNEAQ (reference sequence). The junction had 3 bases not matched to a gene; V was cut back by 4 bases and J by 5 bases. The CDR3 sequence is 14 residues long. CDR3 DNA: TGTGCCAGCAGCTCTAGCGGGAGTCAAGATACGCAGTATTTT. Amino acid sequence: CASSSSGSQDTQYF.